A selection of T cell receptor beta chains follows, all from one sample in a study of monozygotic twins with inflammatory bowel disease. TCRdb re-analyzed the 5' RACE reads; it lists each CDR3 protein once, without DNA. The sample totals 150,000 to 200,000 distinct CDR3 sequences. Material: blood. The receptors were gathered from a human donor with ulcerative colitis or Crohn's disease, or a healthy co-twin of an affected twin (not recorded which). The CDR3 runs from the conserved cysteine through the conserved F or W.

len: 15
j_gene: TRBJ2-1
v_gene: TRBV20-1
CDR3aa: CSASPATVGRIEQFF

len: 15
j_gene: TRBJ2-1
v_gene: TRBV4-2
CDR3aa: CASSHPGSSRNEQFF

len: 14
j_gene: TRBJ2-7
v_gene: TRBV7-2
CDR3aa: CASSLRTGEYEQYF

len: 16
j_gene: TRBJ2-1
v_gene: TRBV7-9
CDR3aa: CASSPKPSRGHNEQFF

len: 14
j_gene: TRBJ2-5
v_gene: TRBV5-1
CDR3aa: CASSLSRGAETQYF

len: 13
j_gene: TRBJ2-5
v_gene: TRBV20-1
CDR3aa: CSAISGGAKTQYF

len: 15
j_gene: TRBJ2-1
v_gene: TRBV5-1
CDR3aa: CASSSTPTGSGEQFF

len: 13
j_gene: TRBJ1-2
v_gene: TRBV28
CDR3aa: CASSLTDNYGYTF

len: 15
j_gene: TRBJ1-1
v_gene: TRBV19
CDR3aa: CASSILPAPNTEAFF

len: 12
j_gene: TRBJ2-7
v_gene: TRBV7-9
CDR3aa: CASSPESYEQYF

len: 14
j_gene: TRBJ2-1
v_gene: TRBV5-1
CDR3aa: CASSLPDRDNEQFF

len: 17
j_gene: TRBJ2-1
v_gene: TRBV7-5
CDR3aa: CISVPEAYWGHYNEQFF

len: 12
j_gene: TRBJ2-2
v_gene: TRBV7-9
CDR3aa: CASTDDTGELFF

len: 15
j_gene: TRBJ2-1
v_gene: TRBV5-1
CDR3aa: CASSLNGGAYNEQFF

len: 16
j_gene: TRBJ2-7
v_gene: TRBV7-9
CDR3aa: CASSFGTSGGDYEQYF

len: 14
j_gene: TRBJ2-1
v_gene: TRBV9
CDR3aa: CASSEGQGRNEQFF

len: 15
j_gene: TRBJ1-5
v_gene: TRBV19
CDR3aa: CASRGDFTNNQPQHF

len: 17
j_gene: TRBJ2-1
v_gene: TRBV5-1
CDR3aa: CASSLDGVLSSYNEQFF

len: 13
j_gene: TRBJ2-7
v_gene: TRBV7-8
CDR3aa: CASSHGGDYEQYF

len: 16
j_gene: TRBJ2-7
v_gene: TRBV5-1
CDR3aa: CASSLAEGTISYEQYF

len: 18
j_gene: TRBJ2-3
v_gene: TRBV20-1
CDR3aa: CSARAPPWGIIGTDTQYF

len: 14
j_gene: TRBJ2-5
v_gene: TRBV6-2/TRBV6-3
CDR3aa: CASSWTSGRQTQYF

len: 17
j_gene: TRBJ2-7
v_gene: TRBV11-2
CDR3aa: CASSHGTGGVRSYEQYF

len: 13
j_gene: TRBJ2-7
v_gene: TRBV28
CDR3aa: CASRGVLSYEQYF

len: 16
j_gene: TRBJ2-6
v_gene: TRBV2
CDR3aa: CASSATGRSGANVLTF

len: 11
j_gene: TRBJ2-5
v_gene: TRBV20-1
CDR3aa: CSASLAEVKYF

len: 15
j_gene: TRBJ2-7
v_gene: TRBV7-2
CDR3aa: CASSLRTGGNYEQYF

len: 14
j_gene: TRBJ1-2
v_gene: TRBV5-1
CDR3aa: CASSLSQGHYGYTF

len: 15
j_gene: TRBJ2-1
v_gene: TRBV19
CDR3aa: CASSILRGSYNEQFF

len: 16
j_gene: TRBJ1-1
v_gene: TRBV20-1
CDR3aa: CSARVGTGGGGTEAFF

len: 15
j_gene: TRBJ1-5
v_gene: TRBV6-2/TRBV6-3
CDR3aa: CASSLTTEGNQPQHF

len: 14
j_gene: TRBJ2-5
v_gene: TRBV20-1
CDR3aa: CSAPRLDKQETQYF

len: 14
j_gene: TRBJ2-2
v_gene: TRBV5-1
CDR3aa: CASQSGPNTGELFF

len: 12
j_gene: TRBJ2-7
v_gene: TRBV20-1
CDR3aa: CSGYRGRDEQYF

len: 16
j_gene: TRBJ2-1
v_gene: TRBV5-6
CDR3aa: CASSPPGTISYNEQFF

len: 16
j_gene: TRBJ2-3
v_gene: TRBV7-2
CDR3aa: CASSPLIGRDTDTQYF

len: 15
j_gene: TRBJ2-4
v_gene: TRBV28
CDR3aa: CASSSPGRGPNIQYF

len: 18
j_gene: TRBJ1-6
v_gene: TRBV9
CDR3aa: CASSVSPRTQPYNSPLHF

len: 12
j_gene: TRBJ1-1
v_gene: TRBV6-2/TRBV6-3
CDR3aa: CASSYLNTEAFF

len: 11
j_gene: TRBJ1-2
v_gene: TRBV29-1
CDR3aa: CSVKGAEGYTF

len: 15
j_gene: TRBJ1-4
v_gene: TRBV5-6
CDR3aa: CASSLPGGKNEKLFF

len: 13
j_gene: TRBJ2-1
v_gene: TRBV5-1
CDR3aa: CASSFGGDNEQFF

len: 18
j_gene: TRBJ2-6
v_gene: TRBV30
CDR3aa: CAWTPMGQEGSGANVLTF

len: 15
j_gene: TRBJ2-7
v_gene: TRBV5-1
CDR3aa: CASSLEGIGAYEQYF

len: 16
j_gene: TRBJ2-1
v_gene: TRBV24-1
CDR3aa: CATSDPHGRSYNEQFF

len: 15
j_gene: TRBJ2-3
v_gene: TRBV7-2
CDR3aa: CASSFRDSRTDTQYF

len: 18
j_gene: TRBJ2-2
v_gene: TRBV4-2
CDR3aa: CASSRPPGLSPNTGELFF

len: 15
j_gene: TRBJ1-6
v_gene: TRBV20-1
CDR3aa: CSASRPTGLNSPLHF

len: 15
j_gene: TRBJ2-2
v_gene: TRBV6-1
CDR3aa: CASSELRLSTGELFF

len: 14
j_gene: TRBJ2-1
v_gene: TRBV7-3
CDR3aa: CASSRGDNYNEQFF

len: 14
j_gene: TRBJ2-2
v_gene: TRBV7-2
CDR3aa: CASSLAMNTGELFF

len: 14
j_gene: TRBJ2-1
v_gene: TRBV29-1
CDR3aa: CSVERGGAGNEQFF

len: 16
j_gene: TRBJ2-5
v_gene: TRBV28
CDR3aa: CASSSLPTVGRETQYF

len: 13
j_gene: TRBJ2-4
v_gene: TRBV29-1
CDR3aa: CSVNGEYPPLQYF

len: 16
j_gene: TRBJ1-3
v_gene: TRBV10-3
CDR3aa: CAISNNQDLSGNTIYF

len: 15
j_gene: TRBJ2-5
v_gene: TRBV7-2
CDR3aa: CASSLGQSLPETQYF

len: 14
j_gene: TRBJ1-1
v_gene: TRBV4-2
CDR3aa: CASSQADGNTEAFF

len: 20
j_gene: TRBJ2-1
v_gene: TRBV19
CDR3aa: CASSLGLTSGGSLSYNDQFF

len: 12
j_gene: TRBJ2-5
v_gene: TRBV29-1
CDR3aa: CSGRQGSETQYF